This TCR beta chain was recorded in a study of shared clonotypes between healthy human individuals. Produced via immunoSEQ multiplex PCR; TCRdb's table is partial and in-frame only. The sample has roughly 1 million clones, approximately 72% seen once. As regards this clone: What it binds is unknown.

V dropped 0 bases and J dropped 4 bases, with 10 bases sitting between them. Germline V CDR1 and CDR2: SGHRS, YFSETQ. The CDR3 is 14 amino acids. Nashville, Tennessee was home to all donors, each a Caucasian adult. Overall study findings and caveats: Sorted-subset sequencing, rarefaction showed, was incomplete despite large depth.

The TCR originated in a man between 18 and 35 years old in good health. Sample: memory CD4+ T cells sorted from blood. Subset reported: CD45RA-negative fraction. The chain recombines TRBV5-1 with TRBJ2-5; unclear D gene. CDR3 coding DNA: TGCGCCAGCAGCTTGGGACACTTACCAGAGACCCAGTACTTC. It encodes CASSLGHLPETQYF.